This T cell receptor (beta chain) came from a study of T-cell memory formation after mild COVID-19. Study information: Largely, TCR clusters stayed within a single donor. General study results and limits: A balance of CD4 and CD8 characterized clones contracting day 15 to 85, whereas later expanders leaned CD4+. Confirmation was lacking for SARS-CoV-2 specificity of second-wave clones that peaked on day 37.

TCRalpha and TCRbeta libraries used 5'RACE with constant-segment primers and UMIs. TCRdb used MiXCR to reprocess the 5' RACE reads, holding one entry per CDR3 protein. The sample consists of 400,000 or so distinct CDR3 sequences, around a fifth of them appearing once. A word on this clonotype: The antigen is not known.

The germline gives CDR1 SGDLS, CDR2 YYNGEE. V was shortened by 3 bases and J by 6 bases, with 15 bases between the two germline ends. The CDR3 loop spans 15 amino acids. This TCR was recovered from an adult woman who had mild COVID-19 (a few samples of this study predate the infection). Cell type and time point are not known. Sequencing input: PBMCs or a T cell subset sorted from them (not recorded which). The rearrangement uses TRBV9 and TRBJ1-4; no firm D call. The CDR3: CASSAGLTFDEKLFF. In nucleotides, the CDR3 is TGTGCCAGCAGCGCTGGACTGACCTTCGATGAAAAACTGTTTTTT.